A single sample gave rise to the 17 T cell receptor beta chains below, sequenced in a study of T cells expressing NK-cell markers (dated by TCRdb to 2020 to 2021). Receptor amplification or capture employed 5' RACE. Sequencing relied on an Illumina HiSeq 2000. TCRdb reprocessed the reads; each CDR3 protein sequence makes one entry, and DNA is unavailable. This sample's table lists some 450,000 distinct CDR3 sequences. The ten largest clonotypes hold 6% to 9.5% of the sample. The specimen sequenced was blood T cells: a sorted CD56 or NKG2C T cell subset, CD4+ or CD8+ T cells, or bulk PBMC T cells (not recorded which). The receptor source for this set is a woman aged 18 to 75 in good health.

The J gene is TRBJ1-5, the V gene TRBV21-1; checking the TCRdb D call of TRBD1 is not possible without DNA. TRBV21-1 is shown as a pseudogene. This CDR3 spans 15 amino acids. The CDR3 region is CASRRAEDREEPQHF.

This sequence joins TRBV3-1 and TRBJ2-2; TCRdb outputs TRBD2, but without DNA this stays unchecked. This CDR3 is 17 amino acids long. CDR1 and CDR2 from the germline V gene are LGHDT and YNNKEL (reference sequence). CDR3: CASSQDVRGALAGELFF.

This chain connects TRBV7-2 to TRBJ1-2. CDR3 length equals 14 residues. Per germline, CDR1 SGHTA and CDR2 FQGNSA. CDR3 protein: CASSLVAQDYGYTF.

CDR3 loop: CASSLFRTSTDTQYF. This chain joins TRBV27 and TRBJ2-3. CDR3 length: 15 amino acids. CDR1 MNHEY and CDR2 SMNVEV come from the germline V gene (reference sequence).

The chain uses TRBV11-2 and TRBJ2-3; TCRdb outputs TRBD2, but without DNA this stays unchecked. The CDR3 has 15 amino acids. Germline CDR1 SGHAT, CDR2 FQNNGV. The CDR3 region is CASSFGGGGADTQYF.

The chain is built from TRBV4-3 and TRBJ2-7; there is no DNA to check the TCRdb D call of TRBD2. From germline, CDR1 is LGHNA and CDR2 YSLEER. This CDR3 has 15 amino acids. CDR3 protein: CASSRRLASSYEQYF.

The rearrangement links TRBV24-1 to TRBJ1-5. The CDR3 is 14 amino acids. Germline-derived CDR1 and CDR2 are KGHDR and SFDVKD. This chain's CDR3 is CATSTAGTDQPQHF.

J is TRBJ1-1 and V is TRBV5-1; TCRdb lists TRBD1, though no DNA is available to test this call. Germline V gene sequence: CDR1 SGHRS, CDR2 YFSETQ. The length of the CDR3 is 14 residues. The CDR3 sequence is CASSWTDMNTEAFF.

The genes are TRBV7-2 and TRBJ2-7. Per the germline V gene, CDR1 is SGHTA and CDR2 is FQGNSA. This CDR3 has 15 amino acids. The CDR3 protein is CASSWVDGSSYEQYF.

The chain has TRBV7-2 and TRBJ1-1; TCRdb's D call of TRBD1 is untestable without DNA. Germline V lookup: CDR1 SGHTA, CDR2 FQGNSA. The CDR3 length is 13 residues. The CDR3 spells CASSLASQGRAFF.

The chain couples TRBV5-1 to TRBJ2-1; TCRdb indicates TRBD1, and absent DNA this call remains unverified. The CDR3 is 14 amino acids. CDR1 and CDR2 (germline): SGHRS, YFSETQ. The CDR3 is CASSLDYRGDEQFF.

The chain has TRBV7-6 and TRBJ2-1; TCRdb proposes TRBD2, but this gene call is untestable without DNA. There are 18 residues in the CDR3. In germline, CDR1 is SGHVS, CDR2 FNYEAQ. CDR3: CASSRTGRKARSYNEQFF.

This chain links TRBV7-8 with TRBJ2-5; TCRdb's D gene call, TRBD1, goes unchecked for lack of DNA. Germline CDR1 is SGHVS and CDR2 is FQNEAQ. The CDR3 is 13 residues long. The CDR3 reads CASSAGRLETQYF. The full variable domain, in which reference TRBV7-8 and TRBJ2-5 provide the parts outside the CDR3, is GAGVSQSPRYKVAKRGQDVALRCDPISGHVSLFWYQQALGQGPEFLTYFQNEAQLDKSGLPSDRFFAERPEGSVSTLKIQRTQQEDSAVYLCASSAGRLETQYFGPGTRLLVL.

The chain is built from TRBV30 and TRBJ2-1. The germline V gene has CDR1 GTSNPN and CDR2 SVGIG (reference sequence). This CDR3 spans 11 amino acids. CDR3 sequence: CARDYYNEQFF.

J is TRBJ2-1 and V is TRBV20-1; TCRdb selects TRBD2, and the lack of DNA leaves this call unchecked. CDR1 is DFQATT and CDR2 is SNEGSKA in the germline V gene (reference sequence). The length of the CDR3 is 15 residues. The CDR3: CSAQTLSGKGNEQFF.

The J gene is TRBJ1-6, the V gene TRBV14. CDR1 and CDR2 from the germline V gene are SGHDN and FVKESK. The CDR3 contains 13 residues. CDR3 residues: CARSQLPESPLHF. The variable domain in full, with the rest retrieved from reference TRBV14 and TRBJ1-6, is EAGVTQFPSHSVIEKGQTVTLRCDPISGHDNLYWYRRVMGKEIKFLLHFVKESKQDESGMPNNRFLAERTGGTYSTLKVQPAELEDSGVYFCARSQLPESPLHFGNGTRLTVT.

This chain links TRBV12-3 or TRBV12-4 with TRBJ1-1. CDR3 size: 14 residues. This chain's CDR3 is CASSSGFHRREAFF.